What follows are 22 T cell receptor beta chains derived from one specimen sequenced in a study of T cells after yellow fever vaccination. TCRdb reprocessed the 5' RACE reads via MiXCR and lists one record per CDR3 protein. This sample has hundreds of thousands of distinct CDR3 sequences, with roughly 8.6% found just once. The sequenced sample was PBMCs, obtained 45 days after the first yellow fever vaccination. The receptors were gathered from a man between 18 and 35 years old who received the YFV17D yellow fever vaccine.

The J gene is TRBJ2-3, the V gene TRBV10-1; D could derive from TRBD1 or TRBD2 (6 bases each). Germline values: CDR1 WNHNN, CDR2 SYGVQD (reference sequence). CDR3 length: 15 residues. V gave up 6 bases and J gave up 3 bases, with 16 bases separating them. This CDR3 is CASSPVGGPTDTQYF. The CDR3 DNA reads as TGCGCCAGCAGCCCGGTGGGGGGCCCTACAGATACGCAGTATTTT.

Ten or more counts support this clonotype. The chain has TRBV7-2 and TRBJ2-2; D is possibly TRBD1 (5 bases). V shed 5 bases and J shed 10 bases, with 11 bases lying between them. From germline, CDR1 is SGHTA and CDR2 FQGNSA. CDR3 length: 12 amino acids. CDR3 coding DNA: TGTGCCAGCAGCACTCGACAGCCGGAGCTGTTTTTT. Translation gives CASSTRQPELFF.

This clonotype was counted between two and nine times. The rearrangement links TRBV30 to TRBJ2-2, with 10 bases identical to TRBD1. J gave up 3 bases and V 4 bases, and 8 bases lay outside the gene matches. CDR1 GTSNPN and CDR2 SVGIG come from the germline V gene (reference sequence). The CDR3 is 16 amino acids. CDR3 loop: CAWNHPGTGDTGELFF. The DNA of the CDR3 is TGTGCCTGGAATCACCCCGGGACAGGGGACACCGGGGAGCTGTTTTTT. Based on the CDR3 plus reference TRBV30 and TRBJ2-2, the full variable domain is SQTIHQWPATLVQPVGSPLSLECTVEGTSNPNLYWYRQAAGRGLQLLFYSVGIGQISSEVPQNLSASRPQDRQFILSSKKLLLSDSGFYLCAWNHPGTGDTGELFFGEGSRLTVL.

This rearrangement joins TRBV7-2 to TRBJ1-2; no clear D. This CDR3 has 12 amino acids. V lost 3 bases and J lost 1, with 3 bases in between. Germline V gives CDR1 SGHTA, CDR2 FQGNSA. CDR3 nucleotides: TGTGCCAGCAGCTTTGTTAACTATGGCTACACCTTC. Encoded protein: CASSFVNYGYTF. Complete variable domain (other parts from reference TRBV7-2 and TRBJ1-2): GAGVSQSPSNKVTEKGKDVELRCDPISGHTALYWYRQSLGQGLEFLIYFQGNSAPDKSGLPSDRFSAERTGGSVSTLTIQRTQQEDSAVYLCASSFVNYGYTFGSGTRLTVV.

This clonotype has only a few counts. The J gene is TRBJ1-2, the V gene TRBV4-1, with no clear D. Germline V gene sequence: CDR1 MGHRA, CDR2 YSYEKL. The germline V and J ends were trimmed by 0 bases and 4 bases, with 9 bases remaining between them. The CDR3 sequence is 14 residues long. This CDR3 is CASSQDGWGYGYTF. CDR3 DNA: TGCGCCAGCAGCCAAGATGGGTGGGGCTATGGCTACACCTTC.

The chain has TRBV5-1 and TRBJ1-1; D may be TRBD1 (5 bases). CDR1 SGHRS and CDR2 YFSETQ come from the germline V gene. The CDR3 has 13 amino acids. The V end lost 0 bases, the J end lost 7 bases, and 10 bases lay between the germline ends. The CDR3 DNA reads TGCGCCAGCAGCTTGGCAGGGCGGTTTGAAGCTTTCTTT. Translation gives CASSLAGRFEAFF.

This clonotype has at least ten counts. The gene calls are TRBV7-3 and TRBJ2-7; 13 bases fit TRBD2. The CDR3 loop spans 16 amino acids. V lost 1 base and J lost 2; bases outside the gene matches: 2. Germline CDR1 is SGHTA and CDR2 is FQGTGA. The CDR3 is CASSLRGLAGPYEQYV. In nucleotides, the CDR3 is TGTGCCAGCAGCTTAAGGGGACTAGCGGGGCCCTACGAGCAGTACGTC.

The sample holds many counts of this clonotype. The chain couples TRBV12-3 or TRBV12-4 to TRBJ1-5; D unresolved. The CDR3 length is 15 residues. Trimming shortened V by 4 bases and J by 7 bases, and 17 bases separated the two germline ends. Here the CDR3 reads CASSWRMGKWQPQHF. CDR3 in DNA: TGTGCCAGCAGTTGGAGGATGGGGAAGTGGCAGCCCCAGCATTTT.

The genes are TRBV11-1 and TRBJ2-2; D perhaps matches TRBD2 (5 bases). There are 12 residues in the CDR3. The germline CDR1 and CDR2 sequences are SGHAT and FQDESV (reference sequence). V was trimmed by 4 bases and J by 6 bases, leaving 6 bases between them. This chain's CDR3 is CASSSSPGELFF. The CDR3 bases are TGTGCCAGCAGCTCTAGCCCCGGGGAGCTGTTTTTT.

This clonotype has a count of ten or more. The genes are TRBV5-1 and TRBJ2-1; TRBD2 matches at 12 bases. The CDR3 has 16 amino acids. Trimming cost V 4 bases and J 4 bases; bases outside gene matches: 6. Looked up from germline, CDR1 is SGHRS and CDR2 is YFSETQ. The CDR3 is CASSHGLAGSYNEQFF. The CDR3 DNA reads as TGCGCCAGCAGCCACGGACTAGCGGGGAGTTACAATGAGCAGTTCTTC. The full variable domain, rest sourced from reference TRBV5-1 and TRBJ2-1, is KAGVTQTPRYLIKTRGQQVTLSCSPISGHRSVSWYQQTPGQGLQFLFEYFSETQRNKGNFPGRFSGRQFSNSRSEMNVSTLELGDSALYLCASSHGLAGSYNEQFFGPGTRLTVL.

This chain uses TRBV12-3 or TRBV12-4 with TRBJ2-5; perhaps TRBD1 as D (5 bases). The length of the CDR3 is 14 residues. V gave up 1 base and J gave up 5 bases, with 11 bases separating them. CDR3 region: CASSLGAGLETQYF. The CDR3 DNA is TGTGCCAGCAGTTTAGGTGCAGGGCTGGAGACCCAGTACTTC.

This clonotype was detected many times. The chain couples TRBV5-1 to TRBJ1-1; D is undetermined. V was clipped by 0 bases and J by 1 base, with 4 bases between them. Germline V gene sequence: CDR1 SGHRS, CDR2 YFSETQ. The CDR3 consists of 13 residues. CDR3: CASSLGENTEAFF. The CDR3 DNA follows: TGCGCCAGCAGCTTGGGCGAGAACACTGAAGCTTTCTTT.

This clonotype has a count of ten or more. This chain connects TRBV25-1 to TRBJ2-6; a possible D gene is TRBD2 (5 bases). Germline CDR1 and CDR2: MGHDK and SYGVNS. V was clipped by 1 base and J by 4 bases, with 17 bases between them. The CDR3 is made up of 18 amino acids. The CDR3 spells CASSELSHTGSGANVLTF. The DNA of the CDR3 is TGTGCCAGCAGTGAATTGTCCCACACGGGGTCAGGGGCCAACGTCCTGACTTTC.

V and J are TRBV5-1 and TRBJ2-5; a weak D match, TRBD1 (5 bases). The CDR3 has 14 amino acids. The V end lost 2 bases, the J end lost 4 bases, and 12 bases lay between the germline ends. Germline V CDR1 and CDR2: SGHRS, YFSETQ. The CDR3 DNA reads TGCGCCAGCAGCTTAAGGGCAGGGTCAGAGACCCAGTACTTC. Its translation: CASSLRAGSETQYF.

There are a few counts of this clonotype. The chain employs TRBV6-1 and TRBJ2-1; 7 positions match TRBD2. The CDR3 loop spans 17 amino acids. The ends lost 5 bases at V and 1 base at J; junction bases unmatched: 11. CDR1 MNHNS and CDR2 SASEGT come from the germline V gene. CDR3 nucleotide sequence: TGTGCCAGCAGTCCCTTCCTGGGGGGGGTTTCCTACAATGAGCAGTTCTTC. Translated, it gives CASSPFLGGVSYNEQFF.

The chain is built from TRBV24-1 and TRBJ1-2, with 9 bases that match TRBD1. This CDR3 has 16 amino acids. V was pared by 3 bases and J by 4 bases, with 8 bases of the junction left unmatched. The V gene's germline CDR1 is KGHDR and CDR2 SFDVKD. The CDR3 protein is CATSDSTGGEGYGYTF. The CDR3 bases are TGTGCCACCAGTGATAGCACAGGGGGCGAGGGCTATGGCTACACCTTC.

The rearrangement links TRBV7-9 to TRBJ2-1; no firm D call. Per germline, CDR1 SEHNR and CDR2 FQNEAQ (reference sequence). Trimming pared 4 bases from V and 8 bases from J, leaving 21 bases between. The CDR3 consists of 16 residues. The CDR3 coding sequence is TGTGCCAGCAGCTATTTATCGGTGACGATCCTCGATGAGCAGTTCTTC. This codes for CASSYLSVTILDEQFF.

This clonotype occurred a few times. The V call is TRBV7-2, the J call TRBJ1-3; D gene uncertain. In germline, CDR1 is SGHTA, CDR2 FQGNSA. This CDR3 has 14 amino acids. V gave up 5 bases and J gave up 2 bases, with 10 bases separating them. This chain's CDR3 is CASSAQATGNTIYF. As DNA, the CDR3 is TGTGCCAGCAGCGCCCAGGCTACTGGAAACACCATATATTTT.

The rearrangement uses TRBV20-1 and TRBJ2-3, with D possibly matching TRBD2 (6 bases). CDR3 length: 13 residues. Germline assignment: CDR1 DFQATT and CDR2 SNEGSKA (reference sequence). The CDR3 DNA reads as TGCAGCCGGAGGGGATCTAGCACAGATACGCAGTATTTT. Translated, it gives CSRRGSSTDTQYF.

J is TRBJ1-5 and V is TRBV4-1; possibly TRBD1 for D (5 bases). V lost 1 base and J lost 7, with 14 bases in between. The CDR3 has 15 residues. Germline-derived CDR1 and CDR2 are MGHRA and YSYEKL. CDR3 protein: CASSQAGTGIQPQHF. CDR3 in DNA: TGCGCCAGCAGCCAAGCAGGAACAGGAATACAGCCCCAGCATTTT.

This clonotype was counted a few times. This chain connects TRBV6-2 or TRBV6-3 to TRBJ2-3, with a weak D call TRBD1 (6 bases). The CDR3 runs 15 residues. The V end lost 2 bases, the J end lost 6 bases, and 15 bases lay between the germline ends. Germline CDR1 and CDR2: MNHEY and SVGEGT. The CDR3 sequence is CASSYTGQPMDTQYF. The CDR3, as DNA: TGTGCCAGCAGTTACACCGGACAGCCCATGGATACGCAGTATTTT.

V usage is TRBV24-1 and J usage is TRBJ2-1; 8 bases align to TRBD2. Germline CDR1 reads KGHDR; CDR2 reads SFDVKD. V dropped 1 base and J dropped 0; count of bases not matched to a gene: 7. This CDR3 has 18 residues. The CDR3 sequence: CATSDLRGGPSSYNEQFF. CDR3 DNA: TGTGCCACCAGTGATTTACGGGGGGGGCCCAGCTCCTACAATGAGCAGTTCTTC.